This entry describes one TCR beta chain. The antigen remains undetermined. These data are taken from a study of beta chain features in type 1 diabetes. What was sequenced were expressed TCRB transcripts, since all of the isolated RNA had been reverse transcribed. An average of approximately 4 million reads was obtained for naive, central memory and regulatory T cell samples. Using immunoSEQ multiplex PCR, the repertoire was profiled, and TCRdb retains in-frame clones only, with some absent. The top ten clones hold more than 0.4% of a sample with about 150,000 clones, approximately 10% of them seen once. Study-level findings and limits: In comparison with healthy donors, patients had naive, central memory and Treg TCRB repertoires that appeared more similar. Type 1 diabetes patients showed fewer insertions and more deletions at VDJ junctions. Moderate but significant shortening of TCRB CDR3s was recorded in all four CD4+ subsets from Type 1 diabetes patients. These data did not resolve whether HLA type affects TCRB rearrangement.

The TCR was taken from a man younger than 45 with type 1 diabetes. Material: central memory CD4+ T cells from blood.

CDR3 in DNA: TGTGCCTCTAATCTCGGGGGGGGGACAGATACGCAGTATTTT. Its translation: CASNLGGGTDTQYF. This sequence joins TRBV30 and TRBJ2-3, with TRBD2 identical over 8 bases. The germline V gene has CDR1 GTSNPN and CDR2 SVGIG (reference sequence). V dropped 7 bases and J dropped 3; count of bases not matched to a gene: 9. This CDR3 has 14 amino acids. Full variable domain (outside the CDR3, taken from reference TRBV30 and TRBJ2-3): SQTIHQWPATLVQPVGSPLSLECTVEGTSNPNLYWYRQAAGRGLQLLFYSVGIGQISSEVPQNLSASRPQDRQFILSSKKLLLSDSGFYLCASNLGGGTDTQYFGPGTRLTVL.